This TCR beta chain was identified during a study of T cells in Graves' hyperthyroidism and ophthalmopathy. The wider study: Sampling of peripheral blood happened at initial diagnosis, prior to any treatment.

Exclusion criteria comprised uncontrolled infection, other autoimmune disease, pregnancy or lactation. Based on clinical symptoms, serum thyroxine and TRAb, thyroid ultrasound and orbital computed tomography, diagnoses were reached. In this sample, this clonotype turned up many times. V gave up 3 bases and J gave up 7 bases, with 12 bases separating them. The CDR3 runs to 14 residues. Germline lookup yields CDR1 MNHNS and CDR2 SASEGT. TCR beta CDR3 region amplification was performed from RNA transcripts. First-round RT-PCR of the TCR CDR3 relied on the HTBI primer set. TCRdb itself ran the multiplex PCR reads through MiXCR, one entry per CDR3 protein. The sample records roughly 350,000 distinct CDR3 sequences, roughly 13% being singletons.

Sequencing was done on a sample of blood. This TCR was recovered from a middle-aged woman with Graves' ophthalmopathy. This chain joins TRBV6-1 and TRBJ1-4, with D perhaps matching TRBD1 (5 bases). The CDR3 DNA reads as TGTGCCAGCAGTGACCTGGTTAGGGGTGAAAAACTGTTTTTT. Translating it yields CASSDLVRGEKLFF.